This T cell receptor (beta chain) was observed in a study of OX40 agonist ivuxolimab in advanced cancers. For the study at large: Patients treated during dose escalation were battling hepatocellular carcinoma, melanoma, renal cell or head and neck cancer. In three patients, partial responses were observed, one with hepatocellular carcinoma and two with cutaneous melanoma. Study-wide findings and caveats: Clonal expansion was among the lowest in partial responders at 0.1-3.0 mg/kg, especially CD8+.

Using immunoSEQ multiplex PCR, the repertoire was profiled, and TCRdb retains in-frame clones only, with some absent. The data show tens of thousands of clones, less than 95% seen once. To note about this clone: Its antigen remains unknown.

Trimming pared 5 bases from V and 0 bases from J, leaving 12 bases between. This CDR3 is built from 14 residues. Germline CDR1 reads GTSNPN; CDR2 reads SVGIG (reference sequence). The rearrangement uses TRBV30 and TRBJ2-3; D gene ambiguous. The receptor was derived from an adult with an advanced solid tumor such as melanoma, head and neck, liver or kidney cancer. The material sequenced was CD4+ or CD8+ T cells sorted from blood, taken in a trial of the OX40 agonist ivuxolimab. The CDR3 nucleotides read TGTGCCTGGCAAATAAACCTTAGCACAGATACGCAGTATTTT. Protein product: CAWQINLSTDTQYF.